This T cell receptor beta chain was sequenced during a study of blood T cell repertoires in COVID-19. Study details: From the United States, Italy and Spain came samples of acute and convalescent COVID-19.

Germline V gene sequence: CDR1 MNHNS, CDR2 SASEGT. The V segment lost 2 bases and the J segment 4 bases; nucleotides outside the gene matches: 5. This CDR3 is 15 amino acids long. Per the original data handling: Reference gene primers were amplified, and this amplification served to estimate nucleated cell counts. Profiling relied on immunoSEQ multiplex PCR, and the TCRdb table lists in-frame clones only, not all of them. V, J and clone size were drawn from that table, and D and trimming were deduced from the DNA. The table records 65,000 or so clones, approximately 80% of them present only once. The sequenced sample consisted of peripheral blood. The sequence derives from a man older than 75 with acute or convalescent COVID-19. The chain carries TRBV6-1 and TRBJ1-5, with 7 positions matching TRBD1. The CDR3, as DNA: TGTGCCAGCAGTGAAACGGACAGGCGGAATCAGCCCCAGCATTTT. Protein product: CASSETDRRNQPQHF.